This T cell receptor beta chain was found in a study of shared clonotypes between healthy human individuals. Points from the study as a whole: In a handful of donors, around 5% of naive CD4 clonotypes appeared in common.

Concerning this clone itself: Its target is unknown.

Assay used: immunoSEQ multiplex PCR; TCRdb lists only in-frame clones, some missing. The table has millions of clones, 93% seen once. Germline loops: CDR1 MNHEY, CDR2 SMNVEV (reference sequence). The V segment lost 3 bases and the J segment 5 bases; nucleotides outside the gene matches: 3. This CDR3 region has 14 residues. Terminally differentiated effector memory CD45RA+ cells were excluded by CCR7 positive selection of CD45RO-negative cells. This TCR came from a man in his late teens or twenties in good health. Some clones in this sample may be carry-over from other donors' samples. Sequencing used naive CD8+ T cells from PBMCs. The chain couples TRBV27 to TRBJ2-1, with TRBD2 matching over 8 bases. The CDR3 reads CASSFGGGHNEQFF. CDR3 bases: TGTGCCAGCAGTTTCGGGGGGGGGCACAATGAGCAGTTCTTC.